These 8 T cell receptor beta chains were all obtained from the same sample, sequenced in a study of molecular identifiers for immune sequencing clone quantification. TCRdb called the PCR reads again in MiXCR, with one record for every CDR3 protein. In the table there are more than 450,000 distinct CDR3 sequences, 20% to 25% of which are singletons. What was sequenced was naive CD8+ T cells from blood, with Jurkat cell RNA spiked in. Subset specified: FACS-sorted CD8+CD4-CCR7+CD45RA+ naive T cells. Receptor source: a human donor in good health. Some libraries in this study had Jurkat cell RNA spiked in.

On this clonotype: The CDR3 end shows no conserved phenylalanine or tryptophan, and so a read error is likely. The DNA is left out, because the CDR3 cannot be placed on it with certainty; the CDR3 is given as TCRdb lists it. The V gene is TRBV6-5, the J gene TRBJ2-7; the D call TRBD2 from the table was never checked on the DNA. The CDR3 is 9 residues long, counting both termini. Germline loops: CDR1 MNHEY, CDR2 SVGAGI. CDR3 loop: CASSYSEGR.

This clonotype was picked up many times. This rearrangement joins TRBV5-6 to TRBJ2-3; 9 bases align to TRBD2. This CDR3 has 16 amino acids. Per germline, CDR1 SGHDT and CDR2 YYEEEE. The V segment lost 4 bases and the J segment 2 bases; nucleotides outside the gene matches: 8. This CDR3 reads CASSPTGLANTDTQYF. The CDR3 DNA reads TGTGCCAGCAGCCCAACCGGACTAGCGAACACAGATACGCAGTATTTT.

The table lists this clonotype with many counts. The rearrangement uses TRBV6-2 or TRBV6-3 and TRBJ1-5, with D tentatively TRBD1 (6 bases). The length of the CDR3 is 14 residues. V was shortened by 1 base and J by 3 bases, with 7 bases between the two germline ends. Germline-derived CDR1 and CDR2 are MNHEY and SVGEGT. This CDR3 is CASSYWDINQPQHF. DNA of the CDR3: TGTGCCAGCAGTTACTGGGACATCAATCAGCCCCAGCATTTT.

This clonotype was detected only a few times. The chain combines TRBV6-5 with TRBJ2-3; 8 bases agree with TRBD1. CDR3 size: 14 residues. Trimming removed 6 bases from V and 0 bases from J; junction bases left unmatched: 2. CDR1 MNHEY and CDR2 SVGAGI come from the germline V gene. The DNA for the CDR3 is TGTGCCAGCAGCCGGGACAGGAGCACAGATACGCAGTATTTT. Amino acids: CASSRDRSTDTQYF.

This clonotype has ten or more counts. The chain has TRBV2 and TRBJ2-7; D assignment may be TRBD1 or TRBD2 (5 bases each). V was cut by 8 bases and J by 5 bases, with 13 bases left in between. The CDR3 covers 12 residues. Germline CDR1 and CDR2: SNHLY and FYNNEI. CDR3 DNA sequence: TGTGCCAGCCGGGGTAGGGGCAACGAGCAGTACTTC. Protein: CASRGRGNEQYF.

Many counts were recorded for this clonotype. The chain links TRBV28 to TRBJ2-7; 11 bases are shared with TRBD1. Looked up from germline, CDR1 is MDHEN and CDR2 is SYDVKM. V gave up 10 bases and J gave up 6 bases; unmatched junction bases: 5. This CDR3 is built from 12 residues. The CDR3 DNA follows: TGTGCCATCCCCGGGACAGGGGGCGAGCAGTACTTC. Translation gives CAIPGTGGEQYF.

The chain joins TRBV9 to TRBJ1-4; D may be TRBD1 (5 bases). The V end was cut by 3 bases, the J end by 6 bases, with 21 bases between. The CDR3 consists of 17 residues. Germline loops: CDR1 SGDLS, CDR2 YYNGEE. The CDR3 sequence is CASSAGTAPDAYEKLFF. Written as DNA, the CDR3 is TGTGCCAGCAGCGCCGGGACGGCGCCAGACGCCTATGAAAAACTGTTTTTT.

The genes are TRBV11-2 and TRBJ2-1; 13 nucleotides align to TRBD2. Trimming took 5 bases from V and 2 from J; bases not matched to a gene: 6. This CDR3 contains 17 residues. Germline CDR1 reads SGHAT; CDR2 reads FQNNGV. In DNA form, the CDR3 reads TGTGCCAGCAGCGAAGGACTAGCGGGGGCCCCCTACAATGAGCAGTTCTTC. Translated, it gives CASSEGLAGAPYNEQFF.